This note documents a single TCR beta chain sequence. This sample is part of a study of regulatory T cells in long-lasting Graves disease. Background on the study: Persistent Graves' disease required over 5 years of antithyroid drugs and positive TSH receptor antibodies.

Described time point: persistent/refractory GD, antithyroid drugs over 5 years with positive TRAb. From PBMCs, RNA was extracted and then used to make the TCR library. EDTA tubes collected approximately 10 milliliters of peripheral blood. Libraries of TCR beta came from iRepertoire HTBI primers plus Arm-PCR of CDR3 regions. TCRdb reanalysed the multiplex PCR reads using MiXCR and keeps one entry per CDR3 protein. Here the sample spans a few hundred thousand distinct CDR3 sequences, around 20% being singletons. Trimming cost V 6 bases and J 1 base; bases outside gene matches: 12. This CDR3 is built from 17 residues. The germline V gene encodes CDR1 MDHEN and CDR2 SYDVKM.

The receptor was isolated from a female donor with Graves disease. The gene calls are TRBV28 and TRBJ2-3; the match to TRBD2 covers 8 bases. Material: peripheral blood mononuclear cells (PBMCs), obtained when the disease was refractory, from a patient treated with antithyroid drugs. CDR3 nucleotide sequence: TGTGCCAGCAGCCCGGGAGGGTCTGTGGGAGGCACAGATACGCAGTATTTT. It encodes CASSPGGSVGGTDTQYF.